Below are 3 T cell receptor beta chains sequenced from a single sample in a study of T cell responses to AZD1222 COVID-19 vaccine. Repertoires were generated with immunoSEQ multiplex PCR, while TCRdb's copy carries only in-frame clones and drops some. The sample includes some 180,000 clones, roughly nine tenths of them seen just once. Source: peripheral blood, taken 28 days after the second dose of the MenACWY control vaccine. The source of these receptors is an adult who received the MenACWY meningococcal vaccine as a control.

V and J are TRBV20-1 and TRBJ2-7, with 7 bases aligning to TRBD1. The CDR3 is 13 amino acids. Germline values: CDR1 DFQATT, CDR2 SNEGSKA (reference sequence). V shed 4 bases, J shed 3 bases, and the junction held 6 bases outside the gene matches. The CDR3 sequence: CSANEQGLYEQYF. The CDR3 bases are TGCAGTGCTAATGAACAGGGGCTCTACGAGCAGTACTTC.

The table lists this clone with a count of one. This sequence joins TRBV5-6 and TRBJ2-7; D might be TRBD1 or TRBD2, each matching 5 bases. The CDR3 runs to 15 residues. Germline V gives CDR1 SGHDT, CDR2 YYEEEE. Trimming took 2 bases from V and 2 from J, leaving 14 bases between them. This chain's CDR3 is CASSFLGPQAYEQYF. For the CDR3, the DNA is TGTGCCAGCAGCTTTCTGGGACCGCAAGCCTACGAGCAGTACTTC.

The V call is TRBV3-1 (or the pseudogene TRBV3-2), the J call TRBJ1-3; D is unclear. Germline V gene data show CDR1 as LGHDT and CDR2 as YNNKEL (reference sequence). V lost 3 bases, J lost 2 bases, and 11 bases lay in between. CDR3 length equals 15 residues. The CDR3 DNA sequence: TGTGCCAGCAGCCAGAGACCGCTGACTGGAAACACCATATATTTT. Translation: CASSQRPLTGNTIYF.